The source of this T cell receptor delta chain is a study of delta chains in infants with herpesvirus infections. Study-wide background: Postnatally CMV-infected infants were checked for a public fetal Vdelta1/Vgamma8 clonotype. Study-wide points: Limitations included few samples and no matched controls for race or environment.

The V end was cut by 0 bases, the J end by 0 bases, with 7 bases between. Per germline, CDR1 GEAIGNYY and CDR2 EKD. The CDR3 loop spans 14 amino acids. In this sample, this clone turned up a few times. Its specificity is unknown. PBMC RNA was reverse transcribed using gamma-chain- and delta-chain-specific primers. With CATT, TCRdb re-called clones from the RT-PCR reads. The sample includes approximately 2,500 delta-chain clones, about 40% of them seen just once. The sample was peripheral blood, taken at time point 4 of longitudinal follow-up. The clonotype originates from a human donor who was a Ugandan infant, either HIV-exposed or HIV-unexposed (not recorded which). V gene TRDV2 combines with J gene TRDJ1; D gene unclear. DNA for the CDR3: TGTGCCTGTGACACCCTCCGGTACACCGATAAACTCATCTTT. This gives the protein CACDTLRYTDKLIF.